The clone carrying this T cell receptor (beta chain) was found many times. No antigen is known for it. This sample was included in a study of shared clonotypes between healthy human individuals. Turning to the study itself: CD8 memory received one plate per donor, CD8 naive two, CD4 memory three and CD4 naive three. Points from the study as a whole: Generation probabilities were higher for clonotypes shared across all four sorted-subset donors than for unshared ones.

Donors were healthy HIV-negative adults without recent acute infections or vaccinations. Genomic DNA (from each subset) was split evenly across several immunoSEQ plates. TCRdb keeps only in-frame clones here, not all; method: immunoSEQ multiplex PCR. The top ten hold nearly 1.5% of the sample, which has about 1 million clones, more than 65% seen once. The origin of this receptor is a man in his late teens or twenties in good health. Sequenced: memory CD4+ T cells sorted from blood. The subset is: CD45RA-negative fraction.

CDR3 in DNA: TGCGCCAGCAGTCTGGCGAAATACAATGAGCAGTTCTTC. This codes for CASSLAKYNEQFF. This chain uses TRBV10-2 with TRBJ2-1, with no clear D. This CDR3 contains 13 residues. V was shortened by 5 bases and J by 4 bases, with 9 bases between the two germline ends. Germline V CDR1 and CDR2: WSHSY, SAAADI.